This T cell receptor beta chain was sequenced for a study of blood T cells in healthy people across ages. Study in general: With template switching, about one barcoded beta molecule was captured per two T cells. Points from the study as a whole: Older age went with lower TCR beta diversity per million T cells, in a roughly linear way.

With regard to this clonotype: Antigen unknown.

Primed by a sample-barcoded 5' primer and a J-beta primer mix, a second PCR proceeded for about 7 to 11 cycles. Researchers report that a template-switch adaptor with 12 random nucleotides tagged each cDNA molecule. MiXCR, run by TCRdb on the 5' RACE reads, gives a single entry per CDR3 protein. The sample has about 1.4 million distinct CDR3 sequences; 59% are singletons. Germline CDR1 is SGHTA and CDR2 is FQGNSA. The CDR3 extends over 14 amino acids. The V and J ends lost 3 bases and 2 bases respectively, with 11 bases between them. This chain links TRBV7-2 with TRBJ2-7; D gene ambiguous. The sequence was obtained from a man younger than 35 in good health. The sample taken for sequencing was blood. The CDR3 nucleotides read TGTGCCAGCAGCTTGGCAGCTGAAACCTACGAGCAGTACTTC. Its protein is CASSLAAETYEQYF.